The sequence of this TCR beta chain was determined in a study of regulatory T cells in long-lasting Graves disease. Relying on iRepertoire HTBI primers and Arm-PCR of CDR3 regions, the team built TCR beta libraries. TCRdb re-called the multiplex PCR reads through MiXCR, storing one row per CDR3 protein. The data hold hundreds of thousands of distinct CDR3 sequences, with about 15% observed a single time. This clonotype was observed at least ten times. Time point in this sample: newly diagnosed GD, antithyroid drugs for less than 3 months. The TCR library was made from RNA that had been extracted from PBMCs in TRIzol. The V and J ends lost 2 bases and 6 bases respectively, with 17 bases between them. The CDR3 contains 15 residues. Germline CDR1 and CDR2: LGHNT and FRNRAP. The sample was also reused in another study, on T cells in Graves' hyperthyroidism and ophthalmopathy. That report adds: A first-round RT-PCR of the TCR CDR3 used the HTBI primer set.

The chain combines TRBV12-5 with TRBJ2-7, with D perhaps matching TRBD1 (5 bases). The TCR originated in a woman in her forties with Graves disease. Sample: peripheral blood mononuclear cells (PBMCs), taken at new diagnosis, from a patient treated with antithyroid drugs. The CDR3 here is CASGLLMGRDVEQYF. CDR3 nucleotide sequence: TGTGCTAGTGGTTTGCTAATGGGCAGGGATGTCGAGCAGTACTTC.